The clone carrying this TCR beta chain was counted between two and nine times. The sample belongs to a study of blood T cells in healthy people across ages. The V gene's germline CDR1 is SGHVS and CDR2 FNYEAQ. V lost 3 bases and J 8 bases, leaving 10 bases between the germline ends. The CDR3 sequence is 12 residues long. A sample-barcoded 5' primer and a J-beta primer mix were used in a second PCR of about 7 to 12 cycles. TCRdb passed the 5' RACE reads through MiXCR, listing each CDR3 protein once. This sample has around 1,000,000 distinct CDR3 sequences, with 25% found just once. The sample was also linked to a second study, of T cells of mothers and their children.

The gene calls are TRBV7-6 and TRBJ1-2; D not certain. Sequencing used blood. The sequence came from a girl aged 2 to 9 in good health. In DNA form, the CDR3 reads TGTGCCAGCAGCTTCGGAGCGTGGGGCTACACCTTC. Translated: CASSFGAWGYTF.